This T cell receptor beta chain was retrieved from a study of cytomegalovirus exposure and HLA in healthy donors. Study observations and caveats: Rare TCR sequences dominated, though some public TCRs recurred in many donors. The study listed roughly 160 cytomegalovirus-associated TCR beta chains.

Separation from the roughly 690-subject first cohort characterized the roughly 120-subject validation cohort, to which the donors belonged. With 4 bases removed from V and 8 bases from J, the gap between germline ends came to 11 bases. The CDR3 runs to 11 residues. The germline gives CDR1 SQVTM, CDR2 ANQGSEA. Libraries were prepared by immunoSEQ multiplex PCR; TCRdb keeps only in-frame clonotypes and omits some of them. The repertoire holds over 200,000 clones, with less than 95% as singletons. Only one count was recorded for this clone. The target antigen is unknown. The clonotype originates from a woman aged 25 to 45 in good health and CMV-seronegative. V usage is TRBV29-1 and J usage is TRBJ1-2; no firm D call. Sequencing was carried out using PBMCs. CDR3 in amino acids: CSVAQLGGYTF. DNA for the CDR3: TGCAGCGTTGCACAGTTGGGGGGCTACACCTTC.